In this sample, the clone carrying this T cell receptor (beta chain) turned up once. The data stem from a study of blood T cell repertoires in COVID-19. Original methodology: How many nucleated cells were present was estimated from reference gene primer amplification. Using immunoSEQ multiplex PCR, the repertoire was profiled, and TCRdb retains in-frame clones only, with some absent. Clone size and V and J calls were adopted from that table, with D and trimming inferred from the DNA. The table lists some 180,000 clones, around 87% of them singletons. From germline, CDR1 is SQVTM and CDR2 ANQGSEA. The CDR3 contains 14 residues. The junction had 6 bases not matched to a gene; V was cut back by 6 bases and J by 0 bases.

The receptor's source is a woman in her thirties or forties in a cohort exposed to, infected with or recovered from COVID-19 (not recorded which). The sequenced material came from PBMCs or T cells enriched from blood (not recorded which). The chain is built from TRBV29-1 and TRBJ1-1; 8 bases agree with TRBD1. For the CDR3, the DNA is TGCAGCGTCCACGGACAGGGCATGAACACTGAAGCTTTCTTT. Translating gives CSVHGQGMNTEAFF.